The 23 T cell receptor beta chains below come from one sample, sequenced in a study of shared clonotypes between healthy human individuals. Generated by immunoSEQ multiplex PCR, the TCRdb table keeps only in-frame clones and is missing some. Of 850,000 to 1,100,000 clones listed, 77% are singletons. The sample was memory CD4+ T cells from PBMCs. Subset denoted: CD45RA-negative fraction. The source of these receptors is a young man in good health. Some clones in this sample may be carry-over from other donors' samples.

Ten or more counts support this clone. V gene TRBV6-1 combines with J gene TRBJ2-7; 12 bases line up with TRBD2. The length of the CDR3 is 14 residues. Trimming cost V 5 bases and J 2 bases; bases outside gene matches: 1. The germline gives CDR1 MNHNS, CDR2 SASEGT. The CDR3 DNA follows: TGTGCCAGCAGTCGACTAGCGGGGGCCTACGAGCAGTACTTC. It codes for CASSRLAGAYEQYF.

The chain recombines TRBV28 with TRBJ1-2, with TRBD1 matching 7 bases. From germline, CDR1 is MDHEN and CDR2 SYDVKM. CDR3 length equals 14 residues. Trimming at V came to 3 bases and at J to 7 bases, leaving 8 bases not matched to a gene. CDR3 protein: CASSLTGLYGGYTF. The CDR3 coding sequence is TGTGCCAGCAGTTTGACAGGGCTGTATGGTGGCTACACCTTC.

The chain links TRBV7-2 to TRBJ1-4; TRBD1 aligns across 9 bases. The CDR3 covers 14 residues. From germline, CDR1 is SGHTA and CDR2 FQGNSA. V was pared by 4 bases and J by 10 bases, with 7 bases of the junction left unmatched. Written as DNA, the CDR3 is TGTGCCAGCAGCTACGACAGGGGGAAGGCAAAACTGTTTTTT. This encodes CASSYDRGKAKLFF.

The chain recombines TRBV5-1 with TRBJ2-5, with unresolved D. CDR3 length: 14 amino acids. The germline V gene has CDR1 SGHRS and CDR2 YFSETQ. Trimming took off 0 bases at V and 2 bases at J, with 8 bases between the two ends. The CDR3 coding sequence is TGCGCCAGCAGCTTGGTAATGCGGCAAGAGACCCAGTACTTC. Its translation is CASSLVMRQETQYF. The whole variable domain, remainder taken from reference TRBV5-1 and TRBJ2-5, is KAGVTQTPRYLIKTRGQQVTLSCSPISGHRSVSWYQQTPGQGLQFLFEYFSETQRNKGNFPGRFSGRQFSNSRSEMNVSTLELGDSALYLCASSLVMRQETQYFGPGTRLLVL.

The chain has TRBV18 and TRBJ2-3; 8 nucleotides match TRBD2. Trimming at V came to 3 bases and at J to 2 bases, leaving 22 bases not matched to a gene. The V gene's germline CDR1 is KGHSH and CDR2 LQKENI. The CDR3 is 21 residues long. CDR3 sequence: CASSPDRASGPIETTTDTQYF. In DNA form, the CDR3 reads TGTGCCAGCTCACCCGACCGGGCTAGCGGGCCGATCGAAACCACCACAGATACGCAGTATTTT.

This clone is a singleton in its sample. This rearrangement joins TRBV5-1 to TRBJ1-2; a possible D gene is TRBD1 (5 bases). V lost 0 bases, J lost 0 bases, and 9 bases lay in between. CDR1 and CDR2 from the germline V gene are SGHRS and YFSETQ. The CDR3 runs to 15 residues. The DNA of the CDR3 is TGCGCCAGCAGCTTGGCCAGGGCTGCTAACTATGGCTACACCTTC. It encodes CASSLARAANYGYTF.

In this sample, this clone turned up a few times. This chain links TRBV2 with TRBJ1-5; 8 bases agree with TRBD1. Germline values: CDR1 SNHLY, CDR2 FYNNEI. Trimming cost V 4 bases and J 10 bases; bases outside gene matches: 12. This CDR3 is built from 15 residues. In DNA form, the CDR3 reads TGTGCCAGCAGTGCGGGCAGGGGGCCTTGGTATCCCCAGCATTTT. Its protein product is CASSAGRGPWYPQHF.

V and J are TRBV5-1 and TRBJ2-7; 10 bases fit TRBD1. CDR3 length equals 14 residues. The J segment lost 1 base and the V segment lost 5 bases, leaving 3 bases of the junction unmatched. CDR1 and CDR2 from the germline V gene are SGHRS and YFSETQ. The CDR3 DNA is TGCGCCAGCAGACCGGGACAGGGGTCCTACGAGCAGTACTTC. It is translated as CASRPGQGSYEQYF.

V usage is TRBV27 and J usage is TRBJ2-3, with no clear D. V shed 8 bases and J shed 0 bases, with 15 bases lying between them. This CDR3 contains 15 residues. Germline V lookup: CDR1 MNHEY, CDR2 SMNVEV (reference sequence). CDR3 sequence (DNA): TGTGCCAGCTCCCCGTTTGCTGCTAGCACAGATACGCAGTATTTT. It yields the protein CASSPFAASTDTQYF.

The V gene is TRBV7-9, the J gene TRBJ1-4; D unclear. The ends were cut back, 5 bases at V and 4 bases at J, with 14 bases in the middle. Germline V lookup: CDR1 SEHNR, CDR2 FQNEAQ (reference sequence). The CDR3 is 15 residues long. CDR3 nucleotide sequence: TGTGCCAGCAGCCGCTCGGGGTCCGGTAATGAAAAACTGTTTTTT. Translated, it gives CASSRSGSGNEKLFF.

The chain has TRBV6-4 and TRBJ2-1, with D uncertain. Germline loops: CDR1 MRHNA, CDR2 SNTAGT. V was pared by 7 bases and J by 8 bases, with 15 bases between. This CDR3 region has 13 residues. CDR3 coding DNA: TGTGCCAGCAACTGGGCTACGGTAGATGAGCAGTTCTTC. This gives the protein CASNWATVDEQFF.

This chain uses TRBV21-1 with TRBJ2-5; the D call TRBD1 from the table was never checked on the DNA. TRBV21-1 is recorded as a pseudogene. CDR3 size: 15 residues. The CDR3 loop reads CASSKNATVQETQYF. CDR3 coding DNA: TGTGCCAGCAGCAAAAACGCGACAGTCCAAGAGACCCAGTACTTC.

The chain carries TRBV5-1 and TRBJ2-3, with 11 nucleotides matching TRBD1. The CDR3 runs to 15 residues. Germline CDR1 SGHRS, CDR2 YFSETQ. The V segment lost 8 bases and the J segment 4 bases; nucleotides outside the gene matches: 9. This CDR3 reads CASRTGGLTADTQYF. CDR3 nucleotides: TGCGCCAGTAGGACAGGGGGCCTCACGGCAGATACGCAGTATTTT.

About this clone: Other nucleotide sequences in the sample specify the same CDR3. As DNA, the CDR3 is TGCGCCAGCAGCCCGGGACAGAGCGGAAACACCATATATTTT. This gives the protein CASSPGQSGNTIYF. This chain joins TRBV5-1 and TRBJ1-3, with 7 bases matching TRBD1. V gave up 4 bases and J gave up 4 bases; unmatched junction bases: 5. Per germline, CDR1 SGHRS and CDR2 YFSETQ. The CDR3 runs to 14 residues.

The chain has TRBV18 and TRBJ1-2; 7 bases agree with TRBD1. Trimming took 5 bases from V and 4 from J; bases not matched to a gene: 10. The CDR3 is 15 amino acids. Germline lookup yields CDR1 KGHSH and CDR2 LQKENI. As DNA, the CDR3 is TGTGCCAGCTCAATTAACCGGGACAGCTTCTATGGCTACACCTTC. It is translated as CASSINRDSFYGYTF.

This clone was observed a handful of times. Other DNA sequences in the same sample also yield this CDR3. CDR3 protein: CASSLLGGSYNEQFF. In nucleotides, the CDR3 is TGTGCCAGCAGCTTACTAGGAGGTTCCTACAATGAGCAGTTCTTC. The chain carries TRBV7-2 and TRBJ2-1, with D maybe TRBD2 (5 bases). This CDR3 contains 15 residues. The germline V and J ends were trimmed by 2 bases and 1 base, with 9 bases remaining between them. Germline CDR1 and CDR2: SGHTA and FQGNSA.

This chain joins TRBV11-2 and TRBJ2-5; D is possibly TRBD1 (5 bases). This CDR3 spans 12 amino acids. The germline V and J ends were trimmed by 4 bases and 2 bases, with 5 bases remaining between them. Germline CDR1 reads SGHAT; CDR2 reads FQNNGV. CDR3 in amino acids: CASSYRQETQYF. The CDR3 DNA reads TGTGCCAGCAGCTACAGGCAAGAGACCCAGTACTTC.

This clone has just a few counts. V usage is TRBV5-5 and J usage is TRBJ1-2; D unclear. Germline-derived CDR1 and CDR2 are SGHKS and YYEKEE (reference sequence). The length of the CDR3 is 20 residues. The germline V and J ends were trimmed by 2 bases and 7 bases, with 33 bases remaining between them. The CDR3 sequence: CASSFLPPVGLALPQSGYTF. The CDR3, as DNA: TGTGCCAGCAGCTTTCTCCCTCCGGTGGGCCTTGCCCTGCCCCAGAGTGGCTACACCTTC. The full variable domain, in which reference TRBV5-5 and TRBJ1-2 provide the parts outside the CDR3, is DAGVTQSPTHLIKTRGQQVTLRCSPISGHKSVSWYQQVLGQGPQFIFQYYEKEERGRGNFPDRFSARQFPNYSSELNVNALLLGDSALYLCASSFLPPVGLALPQSGYTFGSGTRLTVV.

This clone is a singleton in its sample. V and J are TRBV28 and TRBJ2-3; TRBD2 matches at 15 bases. Trimming removed 5 bases from V and 3 bases from J; junction bases left unmatched: 6. The CDR3 covers 17 residues. Germline V gene sequence: CDR1 MDHEN, CDR2 SYDVKM. CDR3 amino acids: CASSLGTSGRSTDTQYF. Written as DNA, the CDR3 is TGTGCCAGCAGTCTGGGGACTAGCGGGAGGTCGACAGATACGCAGTATTTT.

Concerning this clone: With a much larger clone just one base away, this may be a read error. The CDR3 here is CASSDSDYNEQFF. The CDR3, as DNA: TGTGCCAGCAGTGACTCGGACTACAATGAGCAGTTCTTC. This chain joins TRBV6-4 and TRBJ2-1; no reliable D call. The V end lost 0 bases, the J end lost 3 bases, and 3 bases lay between the germline ends. CDR1 is MRHNA, CDR2 SNTAGT, per germline. The CDR3 has 13 amino acids.

The CDR3 sequence: CASSRIPFTDTQYF. CDR3 bases: TGTGCCAGCTCACGGATCCCGTTCACAGATACGCAGTATTTT. The rearrangement joins TRBV18 to TRBJ2-3; D is uncertain. V was pared by 4 bases and J by 2 bases, with 10 bases between. Germline lookup yields CDR1 KGHSH and CDR2 LQKENI. The CDR3 consists of 14 residues.

Worth noting for this clone: The same CDR3 arises from other DNA sequences in this sample as well. This chain connects TRBV5-1 to TRBJ2-7; 7 bases match TRBD1. V shed 3 bases, J shed 1 base, and the junction held 4 bases outside the gene matches. The CDR3 loop spans 14 amino acids. The V gene's germline CDR1 is SGHRS and CDR2 YFSETQ. CDR3 sequence reads: CASSSQGVSYEQYF. Here the CDR3 DNA reads TGCGCCAGCAGCTCTCAGGGGGTGTCCTACGAGCAGTACTTC.

The chain carries TRBV10-3 and TRBJ2-5, with TRBD2 matching over 7 bases. Trimming removed 9 bases from V and 1 base from J; junction bases left unmatched: 8. The CDR3 loop spans 14 amino acids. Per germline, CDR1 ENHRY and CDR2 SYGVKD. The CDR3 sequence: CAIREDSGQETQYF. CDR3 bases: TGTGCCATACGGGAGGACTCCGGCCAAGAGACCCAGTACTTC.